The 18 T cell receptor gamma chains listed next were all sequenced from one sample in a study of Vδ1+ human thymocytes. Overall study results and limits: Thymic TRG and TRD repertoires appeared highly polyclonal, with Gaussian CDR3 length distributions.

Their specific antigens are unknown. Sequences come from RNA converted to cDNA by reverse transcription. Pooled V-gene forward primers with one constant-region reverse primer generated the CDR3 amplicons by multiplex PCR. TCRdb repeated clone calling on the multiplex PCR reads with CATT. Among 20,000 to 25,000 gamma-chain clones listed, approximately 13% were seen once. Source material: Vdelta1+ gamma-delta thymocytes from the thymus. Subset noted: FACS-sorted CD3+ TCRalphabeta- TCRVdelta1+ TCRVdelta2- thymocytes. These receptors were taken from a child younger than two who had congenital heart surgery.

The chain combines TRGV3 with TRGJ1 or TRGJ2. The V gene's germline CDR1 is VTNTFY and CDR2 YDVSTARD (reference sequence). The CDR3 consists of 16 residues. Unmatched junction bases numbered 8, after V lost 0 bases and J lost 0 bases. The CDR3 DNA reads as TGTGCCACCTGGGACAGGCGGGTCTGGAATTATTATAAGAAACTCTTT. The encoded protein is CATWDRRVWNYYKKLF.

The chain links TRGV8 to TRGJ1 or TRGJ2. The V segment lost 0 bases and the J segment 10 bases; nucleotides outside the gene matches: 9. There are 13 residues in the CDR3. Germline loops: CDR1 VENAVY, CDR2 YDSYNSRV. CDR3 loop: CATWDRRKRKKLF. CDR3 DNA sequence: TGTGCCACCTGGGATAGGAGAAAGAGGAAGAAACTCTTT.

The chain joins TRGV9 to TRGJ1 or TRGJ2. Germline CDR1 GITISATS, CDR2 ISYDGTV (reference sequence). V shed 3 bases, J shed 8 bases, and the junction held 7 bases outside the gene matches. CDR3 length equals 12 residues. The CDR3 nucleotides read TGTGCCTTGTGGGAGAGCAGTAATAAGAAACTCTTT. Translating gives CALWESSNKKLF.

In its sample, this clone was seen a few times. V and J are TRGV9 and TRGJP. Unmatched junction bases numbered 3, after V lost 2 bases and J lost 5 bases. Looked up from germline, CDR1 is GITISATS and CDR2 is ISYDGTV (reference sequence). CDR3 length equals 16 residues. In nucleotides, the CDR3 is TGTGCCTTGTGGGAGGGCAAAGAGTTGGGCAAAAAAATCAAGGTATTT. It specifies CALWEGKELGKKIKVF.

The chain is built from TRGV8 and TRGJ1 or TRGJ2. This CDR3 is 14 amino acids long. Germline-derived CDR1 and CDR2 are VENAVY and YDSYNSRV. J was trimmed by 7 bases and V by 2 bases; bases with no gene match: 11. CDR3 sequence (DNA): TGTGCCACCTGGGATACCCCTATTGGGTATAAGAAACTCTTT. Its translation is CATWDTPIGYKKLF.

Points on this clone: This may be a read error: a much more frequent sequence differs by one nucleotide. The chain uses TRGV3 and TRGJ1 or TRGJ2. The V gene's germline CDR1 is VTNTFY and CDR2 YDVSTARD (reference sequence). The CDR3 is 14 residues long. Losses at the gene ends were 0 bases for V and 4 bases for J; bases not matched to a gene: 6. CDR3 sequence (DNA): TGTGCCACCTGGGACAGGCAGGACTATTATAAGAAACTCTTT. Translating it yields CATWDRQDYYKKLF.

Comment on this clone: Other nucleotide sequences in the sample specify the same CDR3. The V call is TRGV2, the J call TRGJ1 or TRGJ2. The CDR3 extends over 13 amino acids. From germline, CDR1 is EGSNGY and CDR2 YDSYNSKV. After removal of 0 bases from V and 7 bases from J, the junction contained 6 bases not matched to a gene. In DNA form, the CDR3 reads TGTGCCACCTGGGACGGGCAAGGGTATAAGAAACTCTTT. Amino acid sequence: CATWDGQGYKKLF.

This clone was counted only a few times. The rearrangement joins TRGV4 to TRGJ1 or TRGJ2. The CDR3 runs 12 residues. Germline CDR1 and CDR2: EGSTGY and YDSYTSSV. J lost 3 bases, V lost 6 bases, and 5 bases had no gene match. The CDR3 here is CATWKSYYKKLF. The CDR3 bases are TGTGCCACCTGGAAAAGTTATTATAAGAAACTCTTT.

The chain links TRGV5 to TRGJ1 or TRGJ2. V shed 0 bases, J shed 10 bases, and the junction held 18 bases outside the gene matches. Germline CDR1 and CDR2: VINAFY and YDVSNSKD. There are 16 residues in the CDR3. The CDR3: CATWDRPVRLGEKKLF. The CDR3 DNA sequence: TGTGCCACCTGGGACAGGCCCGTCCGCCTAGGAGAAAAGAAACTCTTT.

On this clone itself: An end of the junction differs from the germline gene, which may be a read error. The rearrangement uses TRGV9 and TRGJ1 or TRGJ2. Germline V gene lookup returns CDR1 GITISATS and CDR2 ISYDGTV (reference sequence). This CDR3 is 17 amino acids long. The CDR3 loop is CALWEVLPPRIYYKILF. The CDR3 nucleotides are TGTGCCTTGTGGGAGGTGCTCCCCCCGCGAATTTATTATAAGATACTCTTT.

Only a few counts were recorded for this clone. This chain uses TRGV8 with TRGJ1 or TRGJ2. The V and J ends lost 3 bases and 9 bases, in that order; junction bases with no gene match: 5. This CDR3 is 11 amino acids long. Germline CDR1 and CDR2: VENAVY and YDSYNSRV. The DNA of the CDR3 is TGTGCCACCTGGGATCCCTTTAAGAAACTCTTT. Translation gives CATWDPFKKLF.

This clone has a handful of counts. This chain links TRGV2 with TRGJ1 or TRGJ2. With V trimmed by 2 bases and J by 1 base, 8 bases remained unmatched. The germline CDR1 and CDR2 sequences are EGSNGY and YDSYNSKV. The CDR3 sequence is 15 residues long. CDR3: CATWDAHINYYKKLF. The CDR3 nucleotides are TGTGCCACCTGGGACGCACACATTAATTATTATAAGAAACTCTTT.

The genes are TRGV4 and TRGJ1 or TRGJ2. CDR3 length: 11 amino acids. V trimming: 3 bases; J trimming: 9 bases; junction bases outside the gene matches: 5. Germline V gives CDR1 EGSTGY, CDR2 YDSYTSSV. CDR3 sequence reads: CATWDPLKKLF. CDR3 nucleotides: TGTGCCACCTGGGATCCACTTAAGAAACTCTTT.

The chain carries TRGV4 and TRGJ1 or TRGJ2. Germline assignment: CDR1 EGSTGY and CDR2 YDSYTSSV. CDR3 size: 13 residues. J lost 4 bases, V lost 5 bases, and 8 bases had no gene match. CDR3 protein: CATWASPYYKKLF. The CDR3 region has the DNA TGTGCCACCTGGGCATCCCCATATTATAAGAAACTCTTT.

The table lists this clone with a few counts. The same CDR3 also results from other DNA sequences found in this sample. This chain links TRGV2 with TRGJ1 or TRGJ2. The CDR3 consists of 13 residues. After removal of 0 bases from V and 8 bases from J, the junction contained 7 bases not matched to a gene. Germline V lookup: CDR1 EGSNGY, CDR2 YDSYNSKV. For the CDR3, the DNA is TGTGCCACCTGGGACGGGCTGAGGAATAAGAAACTCTTT. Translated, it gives CATWDGLRNKKLF.

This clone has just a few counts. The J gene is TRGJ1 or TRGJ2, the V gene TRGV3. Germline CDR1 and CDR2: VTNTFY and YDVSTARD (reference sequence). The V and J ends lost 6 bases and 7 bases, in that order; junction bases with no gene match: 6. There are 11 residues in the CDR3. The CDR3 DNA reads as TGTGCCACCTGGCGCGTATATAAGAAACTCTTT. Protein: CATWRVYKKLF.

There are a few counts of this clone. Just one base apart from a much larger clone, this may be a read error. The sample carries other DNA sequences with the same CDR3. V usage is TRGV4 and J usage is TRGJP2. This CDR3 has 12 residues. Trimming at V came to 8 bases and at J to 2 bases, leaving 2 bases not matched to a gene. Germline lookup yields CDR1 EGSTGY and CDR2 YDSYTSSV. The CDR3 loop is CATLSSDWIKTF. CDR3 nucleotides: TGTGCCACCTTGAGTAGTGATTGGATCAAGACGTTT.

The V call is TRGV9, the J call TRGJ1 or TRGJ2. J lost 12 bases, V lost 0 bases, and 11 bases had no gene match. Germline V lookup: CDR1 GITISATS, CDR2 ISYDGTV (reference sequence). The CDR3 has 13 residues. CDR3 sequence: CALWEVPEGAKLF. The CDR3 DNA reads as TGTGCCTTGTGGGAGGTGCCTGAAGGCGCGAAACTCTTT.